The clone carrying this TCR beta chain was seen a single time. Some clones are missing from TCRdb's copy, which holds only in-frame ones; the method was immunoSEQ multiplex PCR. Seen here are around 70,000 clones, approximately 94% observed once, and the top ten hold 0.45% to 0.7%. The sample originates from a study of T cell changes during pregnancy in multiple sclerosis. The V end lost 3 bases, the J end lost 10 bases, and 15 bases lay between the germline ends. This CDR3 has 13 amino acids. Germline assignment: CDR1 SGHTA and CDR2 FQGNSA. The chain has TRBV7-2 and TRBJ1-1; TRBD1 is a possible D gene (5 bases). The TCR sequence derives from a female donor with multiple sclerosis, enrolled in a pregnancy study. This sample comprised peripheral blood, obtained in the third trimester of pregnancy. The CDR3 DNA sequence: TGTGCCAGCAGCTTGGACATCCTAGAAGGAGCTTTCTTT. Translated, it gives CASSLDILEGAFF. Drawing the rest from reference TRBV7-2 and TRBJ1-1, the complete variable domain is GAGVSQSPSNKVTEKGKDVELRCDPISGHTALYWYRQSLGQGLEFLIYFQGNSAPDKSGLPSDRFSAERTGGSVSTLTIQRTQQEDSAVYLCASSLDILEGAFFGQGTRLTVV.